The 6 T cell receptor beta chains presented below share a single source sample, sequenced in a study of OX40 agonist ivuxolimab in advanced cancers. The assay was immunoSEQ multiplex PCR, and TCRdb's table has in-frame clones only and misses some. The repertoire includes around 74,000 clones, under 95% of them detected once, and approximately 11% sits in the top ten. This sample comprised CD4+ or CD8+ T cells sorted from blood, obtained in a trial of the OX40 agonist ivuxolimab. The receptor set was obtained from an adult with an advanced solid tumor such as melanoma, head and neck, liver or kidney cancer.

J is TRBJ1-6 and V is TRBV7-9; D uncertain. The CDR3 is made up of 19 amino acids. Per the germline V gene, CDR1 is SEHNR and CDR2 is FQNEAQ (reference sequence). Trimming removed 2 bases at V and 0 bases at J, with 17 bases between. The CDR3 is CASSLIIRESSSYNSPLHF. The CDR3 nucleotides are TGTGCCAGCAGCTTAATTATTAGGGAATCGAGCTCCTATAATTCACCCCTCCACTTT.

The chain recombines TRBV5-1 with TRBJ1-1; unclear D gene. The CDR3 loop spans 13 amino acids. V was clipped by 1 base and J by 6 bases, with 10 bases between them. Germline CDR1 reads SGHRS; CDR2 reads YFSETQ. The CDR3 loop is CASSLLGSPEAFF. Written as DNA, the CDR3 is TGCGCCAGCAGCTTGTTGGGGTCCCCTGAAGCTTTCTTT.

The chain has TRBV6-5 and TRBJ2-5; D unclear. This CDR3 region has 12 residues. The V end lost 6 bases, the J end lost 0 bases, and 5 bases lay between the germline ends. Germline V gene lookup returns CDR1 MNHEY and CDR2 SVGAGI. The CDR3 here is CASSPHQETQYF. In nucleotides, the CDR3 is TGTGCCAGCAGCCCGCACCAAGAGACCCAGTACTTC.

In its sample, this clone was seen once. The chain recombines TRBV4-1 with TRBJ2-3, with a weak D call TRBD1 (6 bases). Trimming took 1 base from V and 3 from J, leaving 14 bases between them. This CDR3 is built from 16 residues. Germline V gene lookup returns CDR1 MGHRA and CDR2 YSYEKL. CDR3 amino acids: CASSQVGTGLTDTQYF. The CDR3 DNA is TGCGCCAGCAGCCAAGTAGGAACAGGGTTAACAGATACGCAGTATTTT.

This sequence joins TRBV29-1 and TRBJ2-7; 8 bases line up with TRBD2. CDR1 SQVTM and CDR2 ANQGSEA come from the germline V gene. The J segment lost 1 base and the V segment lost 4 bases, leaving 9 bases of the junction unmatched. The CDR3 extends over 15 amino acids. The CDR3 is CSVAGEGLESYEQYF. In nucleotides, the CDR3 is TGCAGCGTTGCTGGGGAGGGACTAGAGTCCTACGAGCAGTACTTC.

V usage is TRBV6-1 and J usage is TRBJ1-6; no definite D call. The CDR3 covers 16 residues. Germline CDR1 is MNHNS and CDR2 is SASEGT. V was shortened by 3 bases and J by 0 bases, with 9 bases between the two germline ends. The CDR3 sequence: CASSESASSYNSPLHF. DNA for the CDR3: TGTGCCAGCAGTGAGTCCGCGAGCTCCTATAATTCACCCCTCCACTTT.